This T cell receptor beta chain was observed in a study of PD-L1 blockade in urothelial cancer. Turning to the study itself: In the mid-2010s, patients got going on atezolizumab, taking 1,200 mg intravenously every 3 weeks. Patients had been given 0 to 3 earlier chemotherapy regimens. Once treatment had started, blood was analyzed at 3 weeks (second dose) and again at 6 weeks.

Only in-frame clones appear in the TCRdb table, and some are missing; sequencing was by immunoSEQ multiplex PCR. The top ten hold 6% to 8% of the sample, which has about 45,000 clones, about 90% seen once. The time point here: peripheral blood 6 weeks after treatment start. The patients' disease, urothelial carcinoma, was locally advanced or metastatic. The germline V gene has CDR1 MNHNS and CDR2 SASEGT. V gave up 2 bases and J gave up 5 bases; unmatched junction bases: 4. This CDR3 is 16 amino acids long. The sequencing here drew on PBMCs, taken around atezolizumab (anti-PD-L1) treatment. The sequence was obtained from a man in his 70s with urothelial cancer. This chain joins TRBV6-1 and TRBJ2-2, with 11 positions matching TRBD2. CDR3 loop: CASSERASGRTGELFF. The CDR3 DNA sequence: TGTGCCAGCAGTGAAAGGGCTAGCGGGAGGACCGGGGAGCTGTTTTTT.